A single sample gave rise to the 9 T cell receptor beta chains below, sequenced in a study of Ad26.COV2.S vaccination and SARS-CoV-2 variants. The repertoire was sequenced with immunoSEQ multiplex PCR; TCRdb's copy has only in-frame clones and lacks some. Here the sample spans about 350,000 clones, about 86% being singletons. Indicated treatment: about 20 received Ad26.COV2.S at low or high dose, single or two shots; about five received placebo; per-sample allocation not given. Material that was analyzed had been drawn on day 63 after the first vaccine or placebo injection. The sequencing used peripheral blood, collected in a trial of Ad26.COV2.S vaccine versus placebo. The source is a person aged 18 to 59 who received the Ad26.COV2.S COVID-19 vaccine or a placebo.

CDR3 in DNA: TGTGCCAGCAGCAAGCCCGGACTTAATGAAAAACTGTTTTTT. Protein product: CASSKPGLNEKLFF. J is TRBJ1-4 and V is TRBV7-2, with D unclear. Germline V CDR1 and CDR2: SGHTA, FQGNSA. V was shortened by 5 bases and J by 4 bases, with 11 bases between the two germline ends. The CDR3 sequence is 14 residues long.

The gene calls are TRBV6-2 or TRBV6-3 and TRBJ2-7; D possibly corresponds to TRBD2 (5 bases). The ends were cut back, 6 bases at V and 6 bases at J, with 9 bases in the middle. The CDR3 runs to 11 residues. Germline CDR1 reads MNHEY; CDR2 reads SVGEGT. In DNA, the CDR3 is TGTGCCAGCAGCCAAGGAGGCGAGCAGTACTTC. The encoded protein is CASSQGGEQYF.

The V gene is TRBV3-1 (or the pseudogene TRBV3-2), the J gene TRBJ2-2, with 7 bases aligning to TRBD2. The CDR3 extends over 14 amino acids. Germline trimming cut 1 base from V and 6 bases from J; bases unmatched to any gene: 2. Germline V gene data show CDR1 as LGHDT and CDR2 as YNNKEL (reference sequence). In DNA, the CDR3 is TGTGCCAGCAGCCAAGTTCTAGCGGCCGGGGAGCTGTTTTTT. Its translation is CASSQVLAAGELFF.

This rearrangement joins TRBV7-9 to TRBJ2-5, with D perhaps matching TRBD1 (6 bases). The CDR3 totals 14 residues. Germline values: CDR1 SEHNR, CDR2 FQNEAQ (reference sequence). The V and J ends lost 3 bases and 4 bases respectively, with 12 bases between them. The CDR3 reads CASSLAGALETQYF. CDR3 coding DNA: TGTGCCAGCAGCTTGGCAGGGGCTTTAGAGACCCAGTACTTC.

In its sample, this clone was seen once. Other nucleotide sequences from this sample produce the same CDR3. The chain combines TRBV9 with TRBJ1-6, with D perhaps TRBD1 (6 bases). V lost 0 bases to trimming and J lost 7 bases, with 8 bases between them. CDR1 is SGDLS and CDR2 is YYNGEE in the germline V gene. This CDR3 comprises 14 residues. The CDR3 sequence is CASSVGQGNSPLHF. CDR3 DNA sequence: TGTGCCAGCAGCGTAGGCCAGGGGAATTCACCCCTCCACTTT.

V is TRBV6-5 and J is TRBJ2-7, with D maybe TRBD1 (6 bases). Trimming cost V 6 bases and J 3 bases, with 15 bases left between them. The CDR3 covers 14 residues. Germline lookup yields CDR1 MNHEY and CDR2 SVGAGI. CDR3: CASRKTGPHYEQYF. The CDR3 DNA reads TGTGCCAGCAGGAAGACAGGCCCACACTACGAGCAGTACTTC.

This chain links TRBV27 with TRBJ1-1, with D perhaps matching TRBD1 (6 bases). Germline loops: CDR1 MNHEY, CDR2 SMNVEV (reference sequence). V was shortened by 2 bases and J by 6 bases, with 22 bases between the two germline ends. The CDR3 length is 17 residues. The CDR3 loop is CASSLGGWGASRPEAFF. The CDR3 nucleotides are TGTGCCAGCAGTTTAGGCGGGTGGGGGGCGAGTCGCCCTGAAGCTTTCTTT.

V usage is TRBV9 and J usage is TRBJ2-7, with 7 nucleotides matching TRBD2. The CDR3 length is 16 residues. V was clipped by 3 bases and J by 0 bases; unmatched bases: 9. The germline V gene has CDR1 SGDLS and CDR2 YYNGEE. The CDR3 loop reads CASSAGGSGVSYEQYF. The CDR3 DNA follows: TGTGCCAGCAGCGCCGGGGGGTCAGGAGTCTCCTACGAGCAGTACTTC.

This chain links TRBV19 with TRBJ1-3; D unclear. Germline values: CDR1 LNHDA, CDR2 SQIVND (reference sequence). The CDR3 contains 15 residues. Trimming pared 4 bases from V and 2 bases from J, leaving 12 bases between. The chain's CDR3 is CASSTHSSTGNTIYF. DNA for the CDR3: TGTGCCAGTAGTACCCATTCGAGCACTGGAAACACCATATATTTT.